This entry lists 31 T cell receptor beta chains sequenced from one sample in a study of CXCR3-negative and CXCR3-positive naive CD8 T cells. It was by 5' RACE with UMI labels that the TRB cDNA libraries were prepared. TCRdb reanalyzed the 5' RACE reads and collapses them to one entry per CDR3 protein, without DNA. In total, the table holds more than 45,000 distinct CDR3 sequences. Sequenced material: naive CXCR3- CD8+ T cells from blood. Subset specified: CD45RO-CCR7+CD27+CD95- naive CD8+ T cells lacking CXCR3 (TNR3-). Receptors were obtained from a human donor in good health. Some clones in this sample may be carry-over from other donors' samples.

Here the CDR3 reads CASRIPGGSYEQYF. The gene calls are TRBV10-2 and TRBJ2-7. Germline V gene data show CDR1 as WSHSY and CDR2 as SAAADI. The CDR3 is 14 residues long.

J is TRBJ1-6 and V is TRBV6-5; as DNA is missing, the TRBD1 call by TCRdb cannot be tested. Germline CDR1 MNHEY, CDR2 SVGAGI. The CDR3 loop spans 14 amino acids. CDR3 in amino acids: CASKVRGGNSPLHF.

This rearrangement joins TRBV15 to TRBJ1-4; TCRdb names TRBD1, which stays unverified in the absence of DNA. CDR3 length equals 18 residues. Germline V lookup: CDR1 LNHNV, CDR2 YYDKDF (reference sequence). This CDR3 reads CATSRLGRGGGVNEKLFF.

This chain joins TRBV7-3 and TRBJ2-1; TCRdb selects TRBD2, and the lack of DNA leaves this call unchecked. CDR1 is SGHTA and CDR2 is FQGTGA in the germline V gene. The CDR3 has 16 residues. CDR3 loop: CASSPSLMTSYNEQFF.

The chain has TRBV6-6 and TRBJ2-4; lacking DNA, the TRBD2 call made by TCRdb goes unchecked. CDR3 length: 17 amino acids. The germline gives CDR1 MNHNY, CDR2 SVGAGI (reference sequence). CDR3 sequence reads: CASSYSLAGGYKNIQYF.

This rearrangement joins TRBV7-2 to TRBJ2-2; TCRdb picks TRBD2, but there is no DNA to check that call. The CDR3 covers 14 residues. Germline V gene sequence: CDR1 SGHTA, CDR2 FQGNSA. CDR3 region: CASSEDYPTGELFF.

The J gene is TRBJ2-7, the V gene TRBV6-5. Per the germline V gene, CDR1 is MNHEY and CDR2 is SVGAGI. This CDR3 is built from 15 residues. CDR3: CASSYSAGSTYEQYF.

The chain has TRBV6-2 or TRBV6-3 and TRBJ2-3; the TRBD2 assignment by TCRdb is unverifiable without DNA. The germline gives CDR1 MNHEY, CDR2 SVGEGT. The CDR3 is 20 amino acids. The CDR3 loop reads CASSYSELGLGLSTTDTQYF.

The chain carries TRBV5-5 and TRBJ2-5. Per the germline V gene, CDR1 is SGHKS and CDR2 is YYEKEE (reference sequence). The CDR3 loop spans 15 amino acids. The CDR3 region is CASSLDQLSQETQYF.

The chain recombines TRBV7-9 with TRBJ2-5; TCRdb returns TRBD1, unconfirmable since there is no DNA. The germline gives CDR1 SEHNR, CDR2 FQNEAQ (reference sequence). This CDR3 contains 18 residues. Here the CDR3 reads CASSLTRTGENLPKAEYF.

V and J are TRBV18 and TRBJ2-7; lacking DNA, the TRBD2 call made by TCRdb goes unchecked. This CDR3 has 16 residues. The germline CDR1 and CDR2 sequences are KGHSH and LQKENI. CDR3 loop: CASSPPAAHLSYEQYF.

The chain joins TRBV5-5 to TRBJ1-4; TCRdb outputs TRBD1, but without DNA this stays unchecked. The CDR3 spans 14 residues. From germline, CDR1 is SGHKS and CDR2 YYEKEE (reference sequence). The CDR3 sequence is CASSPRGTNEKLFF. Looking up the rest from reference TRBV5-5 and TRBJ1-4 gives the full variable domain: DAGVTQSPTHLIKTRGQQVTLRCSPISGHKSVSWYQQVLGQGPQFIFQYYEKEERGRGNFPDRFSARQFPNYSSELNVNALLLGDSALYLCASSPRGTNEKLFFGSGTQLSVL.

The rearrangement joins TRBV6-5 to TRBJ2-3. The CDR3 is made up of 15 amino acids. In germline, CDR1 is MNHEY, CDR2 SVGAGI. The CDR3 is CASSLVRGSTDTQYF.

This chain links TRBV27 with TRBJ2-1; TCRdb's D gene call, TRBD1, goes unchecked for lack of DNA. CDR3 length: 14 amino acids. CDR1 and CDR2 from the germline V gene are MNHEY and SMNVEV (reference sequence). The CDR3 loop is CASSYTTVYNEQFF.

The rearrangement uses TRBV7-8 and TRBJ1-5. The germline V gene has CDR1 SGHVS and CDR2 FQNEAQ. The CDR3 contains 12 residues. The CDR3 sequence is CASSLGGQPQHF.

The chain couples TRBV11-2 to TRBJ2-2; the D call from TCRdb, TRBD1, cannot be confirmed without DNA. Germline CDR1 is SGHAT and CDR2 is FQNNGV. CDR3 length: 14 residues. The CDR3 sequence is CASSWQGTGGELFF.

The CDR3 region is CSVERTGELFF. The chain employs TRBV29-1 and TRBJ2-2. The CDR3 has 11 amino acids. CDR1 is SQVTM, CDR2 ANQGSEA, per germline.

V usage is TRBV5-5 and J usage is TRBJ1-6; as DNA is missing, the TRBD1 call by TCRdb cannot be tested. The CDR3 runs 17 residues. Germline assignment: CDR1 SGHKS and CDR2 YYEKEE (reference sequence). The CDR3 spells CASSLPRDGVSYSPLHF.

This chain links TRBV20-1 with TRBJ1-2; TCRdb selects TRBD1, and the lack of DNA leaves this call unchecked. The CDR3 has 14 residues. Germline CDR1 DFQATT, CDR2 SNEGSKA (reference sequence). CDR3 amino acids: CSARDEAGGPPPVF.

The genes are TRBV4-3 and TRBJ1-1. CDR3 size: 15 residues. Germline V gives CDR1 LGHNA, CDR2 YSLEER. The CDR3 region is CASSQARVSNTEAFF.

The CDR3 is CSISSGRGGNEQFF. The rearrangement joins TRBV20-1 to TRBJ2-1; the D call of TRBD2 rests on TCRdb alone, since no DNA is present to check it. Per the germline V gene, CDR1 is DFQATT and CDR2 is SNEGSKA (reference sequence). The CDR3 runs 14 residues.

The chain recombines TRBV12-3 or TRBV12-4 with TRBJ2-2; TCRdb outputs TRBD1, but without DNA this stays unchecked. This CDR3 spans 14 amino acids. CDR3 region: CASSLWGANGELFF.

This chain connects TRBV23-1 to TRBJ2-7; lacking DNA, the TRBD1 call made by TCRdb goes unchecked. TRBV23-1 is an ORF, and what it does is uncertain. CDR3 length equals 14 residues. Here the CDR3 reads CASSQHRDNLEQYF.

The chain has TRBV29-1 and TRBJ1-1; the TCRdb D gene call, TRBD1, has no DNA to confirm it. This CDR3 spans 15 amino acids. Germline values: CDR1 SQVTM, CDR2 ANQGSEA. The CDR3 region is CSVDMSGAKNTEAFF.

The chain recombines TRBV20-1 with TRBJ2-7. The CDR3 contains 15 residues. Germline assignment: CDR1 DFQATT and CDR2 SNEGSKA (reference sequence). CDR3 sequence reads: CSARDWRGPVREQYF.

The rearrangement uses TRBV16 and TRBJ1-1; TCRdb's D call, TRBD1, is unchecked because there is no DNA. The CDR3 is 11 residues long. In germline, CDR1 is KGHSY, CDR2 FQNENV. CDR3 protein: CASSAPGEAFF.

The rearrangement links TRBV29-1 to TRBJ2-2. Per germline, CDR1 SQVTM and CDR2 ANQGSEA. The CDR3 extends over 15 amino acids. The CDR3 reads CSVDGSSDDTGELFF.

J is TRBJ2-5 and V is TRBV7-2; the D call of TRBD2 rests on TCRdb alone, since no DNA is present to check it. Germline CDR1 reads SGHTA; CDR2 reads FQGNSA. This CDR3 contains 18 residues. CDR3 protein: CASSSKGLGLLPTVSQYF. The full variable domain, completed using reference TRBV7-2 and TRBJ2-5, is GAGVSQSPSNKVTEKGKDVELRCDPISGHTALYWYRQSLGQGLEFLIYFQGNSAPDKSGLPSDRFSAERTGGSVSTLTIQRTQQEDSAVYLCASSSKGLGLLPTVSQYFGPGTRLLVL.

The chain uses TRBV25-1 and TRBJ2-1. The germline gives CDR1 MGHDK, CDR2 SYGVNS. The CDR3 loop spans 12 amino acids. This CDR3 is CASSEFGHEQFF.

The V call is TRBV19, the J call TRBJ2-7. Looked up from germline, CDR1 is LNHDA and CDR2 is SQIVND (reference sequence). The CDR3 loop spans 15 amino acids. CDR3 residues: CASSIADASSYEQYF.

This rearrangement joins TRBV27 to TRBJ2-7; TCRdb outputs TRBD1, but without DNA this stays unchecked. Germline CDR1 reads MNHEY; CDR2 reads SMNVEV (reference sequence). CDR3 length equals 15 residues. The CDR3 region is CASSSGTGGPYEQYF.